The rows below give T cell receptor beta chains drawn from one sample of a study of T-cell reconstitution after alpha-beta-depleted transplantation in children. TCRdb re-derived calls from the PCR reads in MiXCR, one entry per CDR3 protein. The sample lists 900,000 or so distinct CDR3 sequences, roughly 15% occurring once. This sample comprised PBMCs, mostly from graft donor cells, obtained 360 days after TCRalphabeta/CD19-depleted stem cell transplant. The receptor source for this set is a male patient aged 10 to 17 who had a stem cell transplant for acute lymphoblastic leukemia, so the T cells may come from the graft donor. CDR3s include the opening cysteine and the closing phenylalanine or tryptophan. Each record gives: J gene, clone size, D gene, V gene, CDR3 protein, CDR3 DNA. A D gene is named only where the DNA matches it firmly. Size is omitted from some rows. Given values are once, few, many or a class for expanded clones.

J gene: TRBJ2-1; clone size: few; D gene: TRBD2; V gene: TRBV7-9; CDR3 protein: CASSLLIWREEYEQFF; CDR3 DNA: TGTGCCAGCAGCTTATTGATCTGGCGGGAGGAATATGAGCAGTTCTTC
J gene: TRBJ2-3; clone size: -; D gene: TRBD2; V gene: TRBV20-1; CDR3 protein: CRQSGSVDTQYF; CDR3 DNA: TGCAGACAAAGCGGGAGTGTGGATACGCAGTATTTT
J gene: TRBJ2-1; clone size: few; D gene: TRBD1; V gene: TRBV15; CDR3 protein: CATSRASGWGQGMNEQFF; CDR3 DNA: TGTGCCACCAGCAGAGCCTCCGGTTGGGGACAGGGGATGAATGAGCAGTTCTTC
J gene: TRBJ2-1; clone size: -; D gene: TRBD2; V gene: TRBV7-9; CDR3 protein: CAAQYGTSGYNEQFF; CDR3 DNA: TGTGCCGCCCAATACGGGACTAGCGGCTACAATGAGCAGTTCTTC
J gene: TRBJ1-1; clone size: few; D gene: -; V gene: TRBV10-3; CDR3 protein: CAISESLFLNTEAFF; CDR3 DNA: TGTGCCATCAGTGAGTCTCTATTCTTGAACACTGAAGCTTTCTTT
J gene: TRBJ1-5; clone size: -; D gene: -; V gene: TRBV7-9; CDR3 protein: CARHPRGDSNQPQHF; CDR3 DNA: TGTGCCAGACACCCGAGGGGGGATAGCAATCAGCCCCAGCATTTT
J gene: TRBJ2-7; clone size: few; D gene: -; V gene: TRBV7-3; CDR3 protein: CASSLGGWERSYEQYF; CDR3 DNA: TGTGCCAGCAGCTTAGGAGGGTGGGAGAGGTCCTACGAGCAGTACTTC
J gene: TRBJ2-4; clone size: once; D gene: TRBD2; V gene: TRBV20-1; CDR3 protein: CSVHRTLLAALAKNIQYF; CDR3 DNA: TGCAGTGTCCACCGGACTCTTCTAGCGGCCTTAGCCAAAAACATTCAGTACTTC
J gene: TRBJ2-1; clone size: few; D gene: -; V gene: TRBV7-3; CDR3 protein: CASSLTRDSVYEQFF; CDR3 DNA: TGTGCCAGCAGCTTAACCCGGGATTCAGTCTATGAGCAGTTCTTC
J gene: TRBJ2-1; clone size: few; D gene: -; V gene: TRBV7-8; CDR3 protein: CASSLGLIPVVHNEQFF; CDR3 DNA: TGTGCCAGCAGCTTAGGACTGATCCCAGTTGTCCACAATGAGCAGTTCTTC
J gene: TRBJ2-1; clone size: few; D gene: -; V gene: TRBV11-2; CDR3 protein: CASSPFPRGEQFF; CDR3 DNA: TGTGCCAGCAGCCCTTTCCCTCGGGGTGAGCAGTTCTTC
J gene: TRBJ1-6; clone size: few; D gene: -; V gene: TRBV4-1; CDR3 protein: CASSQEGVQTHYNSPLHF; CDR3 DNA: TGCGCCAGCAGCCAAGAGGGGGTCCAGACCCACTATAATTCACCCCTCCACTTT
J gene: TRBJ2-1; clone size: few; D gene: TRBD1; V gene: TRBV30; CDR3 protein: CAWSPDRGYNEQFF; CDR3 DNA: TGTGCCTGGAGTCCGGACAGGGGTTACAATGAGCAGTTCTTC
J gene: TRBJ1-1; clone size: once; D gene: -; V gene: TRBV5-1; CDR3 protein: CASSLAELTEAFF; CDR3 DNA: TGCGCCAGCAGCTTGGCTGAACTCACTGAAGCTTTCTTT
J gene: TRBJ1-1; clone size: many; D gene: TRBD1; V gene: TRBV4-1; CDR3 protein: CASSQDIRLGGTGPPEAFF; CDR3 DNA: TGCGCCAGCAGCCAAGATATCAGGTTAGGCGGGACAGGGCCCCCTGAAGCTTTCTTT
J gene: TRBJ1-3; clone size: few; D gene: TRBD1; V gene: TRBV5-1; CDR3 protein: CASRPTGGSGNTIYF; CDR3 DNA: TGCGCCAGCAGGCCGACAGGGGGCTCTGGAAACACCATATATTTT
J gene: TRBJ2-4; clone size: -; D gene: -; V gene: TRBV3-1; CDR3 protein: CASLPPGAWEAKNIQYF; CDR3 DNA: TGTGCCAGCCTTCCCCCCGGAGCCTGGGAAGCCAAAAACATTCAGTACTTC
J gene: TRBJ1-5; clone size: few; D gene: TRBD1; V gene: TRBV7-6; CDR3 protein: CASSLTTGESQPQHF; CDR3 DNA: TGTGCCAGCAGCTTAACGACAGGGGAGAGTCAGCCCCAGCATTTT
J gene: TRBJ2-5; clone size: few; D gene: -; V gene: TRBV24-1; CDR3 protein: CATSDSPRTAQETQYF; CDR3 DNA: TGTGCCACCAGTGACTCCCCCAGGACAGCCCAAGAGACCCAGTACTTC
J gene: TRBJ2-3; clone size: -; D gene: -; V gene: TRBV7-6; CDR3 protein: CASSLDGFITDTQYF; CDR3 DNA: TGTGCCAGCAGCTTAGACGGATTTATCACAGATACGCAGTATTTT
J gene: TRBJ2-1; clone size: -; D gene: -; V gene: TRBV6-5; CDR3 protein: CASSWGEYNEQFF; CDR3 DNA: TGTGCCAGCAGTTGGGGGGAGTACAATGAGCAGTTCTTC
J gene: TRBJ1-2; clone size: many; D gene: TRBD1; V gene: TRBV12-3/TRBV12-4; CDR3 protein: CASSRDRGDGYTF; CDR3 DNA: TGTGCCAGCAGTAGGGACAGAGGCGATGGCTACACCTTC
J gene: TRBJ2-5; clone size: many; D gene: TRBD2; V gene: TRBV24-1; CDR3 protein: CATSDFSTSGSFAYQETQYF; CDR3 DNA: TGTGCCACCAGTGATTTTTCGACTAGCGGGAGTTTCGCTTACCAAGAGACCCAGTACTTC
J gene: TRBJ2-3; clone size: few; D gene: -; V gene: TRBV6-5; CDR3 protein: CASSYTGSVADTQYF; CDR3 DNA: TGTGCCAGCAGTTATACTGGTAGCGTGGCAGATACGCAGTATTTT
J gene: TRBJ1-3; clone size: few; D gene: -; V gene: TRBV28; CDR3 protein: CASSSGSLGGNTIYF; CDR3 DNA: TGTGCCAGCAGTTCGGGTAGCTTGGGGGGAAACACCATATATTTT
J gene: TRBJ2-4; clone size: few; D gene: -; V gene: TRBV12-3/TRBV12-4; CDR3 protein: CASSHNDIQYF; CDR3 DNA: TGTGCCAGCAGTCACAACGACATTCAGTACTTC
J gene: TRBJ2-3; clone size: -; D gene: -; V gene: TRBV6-5; CDR3 protein: CASSYSVVSGSTDTQYF; CDR3 DNA: TGTGCCAGCAGTTACTCGGTCGTGAGCGGGAGCACAGATACGCAGTATTTT
J gene: TRBJ2-5; clone size: few; D gene: -; V gene: TRBV4-1; CDR3 protein: CASSLIPSSSQETQYF; CDR3 DNA: TGCGCCAGCAGCCTGATTCCGAGTTCGAGCCAAGAGACCCAGTACTTC
J gene: TRBJ2-7; clone size: -; D gene: TRBD1; V gene: TRBV5-1; CDR3 protein: CASSLDLGQASYEQYF; CDR3 DNA: TGCGCCAGCAGCTTGGACTTGGGACAGGCTTCCTACGAGCAGTACTTC
J gene: TRBJ1-2; clone size: -; D gene: -; V gene: TRBV29-1; CDR3 protein: CSVEGRPYGYTF; CDR3 DNA: TGCAGCGTTGAGGGCAGGCCCTATGGCTACACCTTC
J gene: TRBJ2-3; clone size: many; D gene: TRBD2; V gene: TRBV10-3; CDR3 protein: CAISEAGAPFLYTDTQYF; CDR3 DNA: TGTGCCATCAGTGAGGCGGGAGCCCCGTTTTTATACACAGATACGCAGTATTTT
J gene: TRBJ2-3; clone size: many; D gene: -; V gene: TRBV24-1; CDR3 protein: CATLDLSTDTQYF; CDR3 DNA: TGTGCCACCCTGGACCTCAGCACAGATACGCAGTATTTT
J gene: TRBJ1-1; clone size: -; D gene: -; V gene: TRBV12-3/TRBV12-4; CDR3 protein: CASSFFRGRWTEAFF; CDR3 DNA: TGTGCCAGCAGTTTCTTCCGGGGGCGATGGACTGAAGCTTTCTTT
J gene: TRBJ2-3; clone size: many; D gene: -; V gene: TRBV29-1; CDR3 protein: CSVIRGGAGDTDTQYF; CDR3 DNA: TGCAGCGTTATAAGAGGGGGGGCCGGGGATACAGATACGCAGTATTTT
J gene: TRBJ2-7; clone size: -; D gene: TRBD2; V gene: TRBV9; CDR3 protein: CASSETSSDEQYF; CDR3 DNA: TGTGCCAGCAGCGAGACTAGCAGCGACGAGCAGTACTTC
J gene: TRBJ2-3; clone size: -; D gene: TRBD2; V gene: TRBV12-3/TRBV12-4; CDR3 protein: CASCSPGTSGRPSTDTQYF; CDR3 DNA: TGTGCCAGCTGCTCCCCCGGGACTAGCGGGAGGCCTAGCACAGATACGCAGTATTTT
J gene: TRBJ2-7; clone size: -; D gene: TRBD1; V gene: TRBV6-5; CDR3 protein: CATYRDRGYEQYF; CDR3 DNA: TGTGCCACGTACCGGGACAGGGGTTACGAGCAGTACTTC
J gene: TRBJ2-5; clone size: -; D gene: TRBD1; V gene: TRBV19; CDR3 protein: CASQRGTGVREETQYF; CDR3 DNA: TGTGCCAGTCAAAGGGGCACAGGGGTCCGAGAAGAGACCCAGTACTTC
J gene: TRBJ2-5; clone size: few; D gene: -; V gene: TRBV29-1; CDR3 protein: CSVEEGGGQETQYF; CDR3 DNA: TGCAGCGTTGAAGAGGGAGGGGGCCAAGAGACCCAGTACTTC
J gene: TRBJ1-1; clone size: many; D gene: -; V gene: TRBV9; CDR3 protein: CASSKQGMNTEAFF; CDR3 DNA: TGTGCCAGCAGCAAACAAGGAATGAACACTGAAGCTTTCTTT
J gene: TRBJ2-1; clone size: few; D gene: TRBD2; V gene: TRBV4-1; CDR3 protein: CASSPTSGRENEQFF; CDR3 DNA: TGCGCCAGCAGCCCGACTAGCGGGAGGGAAAATGAGCAGTTCTTC
J gene: TRBJ2-5; clone size: many; D gene: -; V gene: TRBV5-1; CDR3 protein: CASSQDSGETQYF; CDR3 DNA: TGCGCCAGCAGCCAGGACAGTGGAGAGACCCAGTACTTC
J gene: TRBJ2-5; clone size: -; D gene: -; V gene: TRBV5-5; CDR3 protein: CASTESPPRETQYF; CDR3 DNA: TGTGCCAGCACCGAATCCCCCCCGAGAGAGACCCAGTACTTC
J gene: TRBJ2-3; clone size: -; D gene: -; V gene: TRBV29-1; CDR3 protein: CSVGRGSGKRSTDTHYF; CDR3 DNA: -